The present T cell receptor (beta chain) was sequenced within a study of graft-versus-host responses after intestinal transplantation. Overall study context: Recipients had transplants, and these were multivisceral, liver-intestinal, or isolated intestinal.

Study findings and constraints: Investigators detected GvH clones in recipient marrow, with some emerging earlier in ileum or blood. The study associated peak circulating GvH clone levels with early post-transplant HvG declines.

On this clone itself: Its antigen is unknown.

Per germline, CDR1 SEHNR and CDR2 FQNEAQ (reference sequence). The CDR3 runs to 18 residues. With 8 bases removed from V and 1 base from J, the gap between germline ends came to 26 bases. Sequenced by immunoSEQ multiplex PCR; TCRdb stores in-frame clones only, minus some. The table lists around 89,000 clones, 80% to 95% of them singletons. The receptor comes from a human donor who was the organ donor for an intestinal transplant. The chain combines TRBV7-9 with TRBJ1-1, with D possibly being TRBD1 (6 bases). The starting material was unstimulated CD8+ T cells sorted from spleen or lymph node cells, obtained before transplant. The CDR3 region has the DNA TGTGCCAGCCAAAGGATTGCCGACAGGCTAAATTCGAACACTGAAGCTTTCTTT. It codes for CASQRIADRLNSNTEAFF.